This entry describes one T cell receptor beta chain. Its antigen target is currently unknown. Nothing much larger sits one base from this clone, and base qualities are not available. This entry comes from a study of shared clonotypes between healthy human individuals (TCRdb year 2020). Study-wide context: The cohort comprised a couple of women and three men aged 18 to 49 years. Leukapheresis yielded between about 0.94 and 8.9 billion PBMCs per donor. To increase sequencing depth and limit assay-specific biases, TCR repertoire library preparation and sequencing were carried out by different laboratories using diverse techniques. For each donor, three plates each were used for CD4 naive and CD4 memory, two plates were used for CD8 naive, and one plate was used for CD8 memory. To estimate repertoire size and how much clonotype sharing occurs between individuals, the study deeply sequenced the blood TCR repertoires of five healthy adults. The full study reports these points: Sharing across a few donors was observed for roughly 5.4% of naive CD4, under 4% of naive CD8, 2% to 2.5% of memory CD4, and less than 0.45% of memory CD8 clonotypes. Pairwise subsampling led to the expectation that sequencing depth would affect the degree of clonotype sharing among donors. Incomplete sequencing was indicated by rarefaction of sorted-subset datasets, despite the large sequencing depth. Naive subsets generally had larger estimated clonotype richness than memory subsets. Because the study included only a small number of donors, the genetic and exposure-history diversity represented was limited. Higher generation probabilities were observed for clonotypes shared by all four sorted-subset donors than for non-shared clonotypes. Sampling was restricted to blood, and TCR repertoires in tissue are likely to differ from TCR repertoires in blood.

Using the deep immunoSEQ assay, multiplex PCR amplified TCR CDR3 regions from genomic DNA. For each cell subset, the extracted genomic DNA was distributed evenly across all wells of several immunoSEQ 96-well plates, and each plate served as one replicate. For sorted subsets, each replicate PCR was loaded with roughly 190 ng genomic DNA, equivalent to some 31,000 T cell genomes. Purified libraries were measured with a Qubit 3.0 fluorometer, size-checked on a Bioanalyzer 2100, and measured again with the KAPA Library Quantification kit. Each immunoSEQ 96-well plate was sequenced on its own single-read 150-cycle Illumina NextSeq 550 flow cell. As for how the authors treated the data: Because the immunoSEQ output held only junctional sequences and lacked quality scores, the filtering could not match the filtering applied to full-length reads. Sequences were annotated with PyIR, a Python wrapper for IgBLAST v1.9, using IMGT germline references to assign V/J genes and CDR3. Reads were removed for weak V/J assignments (E-value above 1e-6), missing CDR3, stop codons, out-of-frame junctions, or ambiguous translated residues. V3J clonotypes were defined as sequences sharing the same inferred V gene, J gene, and CDR3 amino acid sequence. To compute the percentage overlap between repertoires, the number of shared unique clonotypes was divided by the size of the smaller repertoire. Repertoire richness was assessed with RTK rarefaction, the Chao1 estimator, and Recon v2.1 estimates of unobserved clonotypes. Generation probabilities for all TCRbeta clonotypes obtained by the gDNA method from four donors were computed using OLGA. The table was pulled from immuneACCESS by TCRdb, which kept in-frame rearrangements only. Such tables lose some clones; where checked, under half of the loss comes from unresolved V genes, and the rest has no known cause. The D gene and trimming were derived from the DNA, and the V and J assignments and clone size from that table. Present in this sample are some 2,100,000 clones, approximately 95% of which were seen just once. Roughly 0.13% of the sample goes to the ten largest clones.

Healthy HIV-negative adults with no recently reported acute infections or vaccinations were included as donors. All donors were Caucasian adults living in Nashville, Tennessee, USA. Magnetic negative selection was used to enrich CD4+ T cells, after which naive cells were positively selected on CD45RA and the negative fraction became the memory subset. After blood collection by leukapheresis, PBMCs were isolated using Ficoll-Histopaque density gradient centrifugation and then cryopreserved in the vapor phase of liquid nitrogen. Purity and quantity of every magnetically sorted T cell population were checked by analytical flow cytometry. Genomic DNA was isolated from each sorted fraction and quantified by UV absorbance on a Nanodrop 2000c. Looking up the germline V gene yields CDR1 MRHNA and CDR2 SNTAGT. V sheds 6 bases and J sheds 6 bases, leaving 14 bases between their ends. The CDR3 goes from the cysteine to the phenylalanine over 14 residues. Of all the DNA, just the CDR3 is kept, 42 bases in frame from base 1.

Sequenced: naive CD4+ T cells sorted from blood. This sample's cell subset or site label indicates: CD45RA+ positively selected. Rearrangement joined TRBV6-4 to TRBJ2-2; the D gene is possibly TRBD1 or TRBD2, each agreeing over 5 bases. The source is a man aged 18 to 29 in good health. The CDR3 reads as follows: CASRLAGTAGELFF. The nucleotide sequence reads as follows: TGTGCCAGCAGGCTTGCAGGGACGGCCGGGGAGCTGTTTTTT.